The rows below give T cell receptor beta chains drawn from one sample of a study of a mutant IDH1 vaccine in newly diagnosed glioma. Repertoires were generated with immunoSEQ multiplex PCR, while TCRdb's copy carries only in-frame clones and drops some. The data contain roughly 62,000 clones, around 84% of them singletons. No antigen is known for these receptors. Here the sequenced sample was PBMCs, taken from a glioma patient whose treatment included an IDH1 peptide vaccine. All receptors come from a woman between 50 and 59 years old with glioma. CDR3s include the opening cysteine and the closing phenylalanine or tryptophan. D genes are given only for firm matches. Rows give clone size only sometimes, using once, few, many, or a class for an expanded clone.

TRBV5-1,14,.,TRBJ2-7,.,TGCGCCAGCAGTCCCTCTGCAGGGAGCTACGAGCAGTACTTC,CASSPSAGSYEQYF
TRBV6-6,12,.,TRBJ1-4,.,TGTGCCAGCAGCTTCCTAAATGAAAAACTGTTTTTT,CASSFLNEKLFF
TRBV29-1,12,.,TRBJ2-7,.,TGCAGCGTCACCCAGGGTGAGGGCGAGCAGTACTTC,CSVTQGEGEQYF
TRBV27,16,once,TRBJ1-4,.,TGTGCCAGCAGTTTATCGGGGGGGGAGTACGGGGAAAAACTGTTTTTT,CASSLSGGEYGEKLFF
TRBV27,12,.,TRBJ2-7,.,TGTGCCAGCAGTCCTGGGACCTACGAGCAGTACTTC,CASSPGTYEQYF
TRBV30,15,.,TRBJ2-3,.,TGTGCCTGGAGTCTTGGGGTCACCCACACAGATACGCAGTATTTT,CAWSLGVTHTDTQYF
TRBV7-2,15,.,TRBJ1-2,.,TGTGCCAGCAGCTTAGTGTATAGCCAGAACTATGGCTACACCTTC,CASSLVYSQNYGYTF
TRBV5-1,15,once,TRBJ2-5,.,TGCGCCAGCAGCGGCCAACGTAGGGGGGGGGAGACCCAGTACTTC,CASSGQRRGGETQYF
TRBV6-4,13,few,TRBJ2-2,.,TGTGCCAGCAGTCTGGACGGAATCGGGGAGCTGTTTTTT,CASSLDGIGELFF
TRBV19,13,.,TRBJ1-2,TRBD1,TGTGCCAGTAGTATAGGGACAGGGGTTGGCTACACCTTC,CASSIGTGVGYTF
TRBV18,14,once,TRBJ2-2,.,TGTGCCAGCTCCTCTGGCGTCCAGGCCGGGGAGCTGTTTTTT,CASSSGVQAGELFF
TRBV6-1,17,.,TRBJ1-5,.,TGTGCCAGCAGTGAAGCATGGGGGCGAGTGGACAATCAGCCCCAGCATTTT,CASSEAWGRVDNQPQHF